One and the same sample provided the 4 T cell receptor beta chains below, sequenced in a study of T cells in Graves' hyperthyroidism and ophthalmopathy. Amplification targeted TCR beta CDR3 regions from RNA transcripts. Primed by the HTBI set, a first-round RT-PCR was run on the TCR CDR3. A single record per CDR3 protein comes from TCRdb applying MiXCR to the multiplex PCR reads. Altogether over 700,000 distinct CDR3 sequences are present, about 19% being singletons, with the ten largest covering 16%. Sample: blood. Receptor source: a woman aged 50 to 60 with Graves' hyperthyroidism that later progressed to Graves' ophthalmopathy.

J is TRBJ2-5 and V is TRBV15, with 8 bases fitting TRBD1. The germline V gene has CDR1 LNHNV and CDR2 YYDKDF (reference sequence). The CDR3 runs 15 residues. V lost 3 bases to trimming and J lost 5 bases; unmatched junction nucleotides: 8. In DNA, the CDR3 is TGTGCCACCAGCAGTCGCGGACAGGGCGGGGAGACCCAGTACTTC. The encoded protein is CATSSRGQGGETQYF.

This clonotype came up a few times. The chain combines TRBV6-1 with TRBJ2-1; D possibly corresponds to TRBD1 (6 bases). There are 14 residues in the CDR3. V lost 2 bases, J lost 4 bases, and 9 bases lay in between. CDR1 and CDR2 (germline): MNHNS, SASEGT. The CDR3 loop reads CASSEPGAYNEQFF. The DNA of the CDR3 is TGTGCCAGCAGTGAACCAGGGGCGTACAATGAGCAGTTCTTC.

This clonotype showed up many times. The chain links TRBV11-2 to TRBJ1-6; no clear D gene. This CDR3 is built from 15 residues. In germline, CDR1 is SGHAT, CDR2 FQNNGV. The germline V and J ends were trimmed by 6 bases and 7 bases, with 16 bases remaining between them. The CDR3 region has the DNA TGTGCCAGCAGACAAAGCTGGGTCGTGAATTCACCCCTCCACTTT. It specifies CASRQSWVVNSPLHF.

V is TRBV7-2 and J is TRBJ2-1; 10 bases line up with TRBD2. The CDR3 runs to 17 residues. V shed 5 bases, J shed 4 bases, and the junction held 11 bases outside the gene matches. The germline V gene encodes CDR1 SGHTA and CDR2 FQGNSA. CDR3 protein: CASSHGGAGGPYNEQFF. The CDR3 DNA is TGTGCCAGCAGCCATGGCGGAGCGGGGGGGCCGTACAATGAGCAGTTCTTC.